Listed below are T cell receptor beta chains from one sample, sequenced in a study of shared clonotypes between healthy human individuals. Sequencing used immunoSEQ multiplex PCR; TCRdb keeps in-frame clones, though not all of them. The sample includes 600,000 or so clones, about 98% of them seen just once. The sequenced sample consisted of naive CD8+ T cells sorted from blood. The source is a man aged 25 to 40 in good health. CDR3s include the opening cysteine and the closing phenylalanine or tryptophan. The order of the fields is clone size, J gene, D gene, V gene, CDR3 DNA, CDR3 protein. A D gene is named only where the DNA matches it firmly. Clone size, where shown, is once, few, many, or a class for clones that have expanded.

. TRBJ2-7 TRBD2 TRBV5-6 TGTGCCAGCAGGGGACTAGCGGGCCCCTCCTACGAGCAGTACTTC CASRGLAGPSYEQYF
. TRBJ2-1 . TRBV29-1 TGCAGCGTTGGTGGGACGGCCCTTCGCTATGGCAATGAGCAGTTCTTC CSVGGTALRYGNEQFF
. TRBJ2-3 . TRBV7-7 TGTGCTAGCACAAAGGAGGGACTCACAGATACGCAGTATTTT CASTKEGLTDTQYF
. TRBJ2-1 TRBD2 TRBV15 TGTGCCACCAGCAGGGGACTAGCGAGAAATGAGCAGTTCTTC CATSRGLARNEQFF
. TRBJ2-4 . TRBV28 TGTGCCAGCAGGACATCGTTGGTAGCCAAAAACATTCAGTACTTC CASRTSLVAKNIQYF
. TRBJ2-7 . TRBV10-2 TGCGCCAGCAGTGATATAGGGGGGACCTACGAGCAGTACTTC CASSDIGGTYEQYF
. TRBJ1-1 . TRBV5-4 TGTGCCAGCAGACCTACAGAGAACACTGAAGCTTTCTTT CASRPTENTEAFF
. TRBJ2-1 TRBD1 TRBV6-5 TGTGCCAGCAGTTACACGGACAGGGGAGGTGAGCATGAGCAGTTCTTC CASSYTDRGGEHEQFF
. TRBJ1-2 TRBD1 TRBV27 TGTGCCAGCAGTATGGCAGGGGGGAGACGTTACACCTTC CASSMAGGRRYTF
. TRBJ1-4 . TRBV28 TGTGCCAGCAGTTCCCTCGGGGCGGAAAAACTGTTTTTT CASSSLGAEKLFF
. TRBJ2-1 TRBD2 TRBV7-9 TGTGCCAGCAGCCGAATTTCTAGCGGTCCAGACCATGAGCAGTTCTTC CASSRISSGPDHEQFF
. TRBJ2-2 . TRBV18 TGTGCCAGCTCACCAAGCGAACCCAACACCGGGGAGCTGTTTTTT CASSPSEPNTGELFF
. TRBJ2-3 . TRBV28 TGTGCCAGCAGCCCCACCGGACGGGCAGATACGCAGTATTTT CASSPTGRADTQYF
. TRBJ1-2 TRBD1 TRBV9 TGTGCCAGCAGCGGACGGGACAGCGAAGCCTATGGCTACACCTTC CASSGRDSEAYGYTF
. TRBJ1-1 . TRBV5-5 TGTGCCAGCAGCAACTCGGGAATCGGCCCTGAAGCTTTCTTT CASSNSGIGPEAFF
. TRBJ1-5 . TRBV2 TGTGCCAGCAGTGAAGAGGGAAGGAGCAATCAGCCCCAGCATTTT CASSEEGRSNQPQHF
. TRBJ2-7 TRBD2 TRBV7-6 TGTGCCAGCAGCTTACGGGAGGCCGCCTACGAGCAGTACTTC CASSLREAAYEQYF
. TRBJ2-1 . TRBV7-9 TGTGCCAGCAGCGTATCCAGGCACGCCGAAACCTACAATGAGCAGTTCTTC CASSVSRHAETYNEQFF
. TRBJ2-1 TRBD1 TRBV4-3 TGCGCCAGCAGCCAAGAGGCCGAGGGGGCAGAGTACAATGAGCAGTTCTTC CASSQEAEGAEYNEQFF
. TRBJ2-2 . TRBV5-1 TGCGCCAGCAGCCCGGGCCTATCGGGGGACACCGGGGAGCTGTTTTTT CASSPGLSGDTGELFF
. TRBJ1-1 . TRBV29-1 TGCAGCGTTGATGTCAGCAACACTGAAGCTTTCTTT CSVDVSNTEAFF
. TRBJ2-1 . TRBV7-9 TGTGCCAGCAGCAATAATGGGAATGAGCAGTTCTTC CASSNNGNEQFF
. TRBJ1-1 . TRBV5-1 TGCGCCAGCAGCTTGGGTTGGAGGCACCGAGAGGACACTGAAGCTTTCTTT CASSLGWRHREDTEAFF
. TRBJ2-1 . TRBV5-1 TGCGCCAGCAGCTTGGGAGAGGAGAGCTCCTACAATGAGCAGTTCTTC CASSLGEESSYNEQFF
. TRBJ1-2 . TRBV27 TGTGCCAGCAGCCCGTCCTCTCGCCCCTATGGCTACACCTTC CASSPSSRPYGYTF
. TRBJ2-7 . TRBV2 TGTGCCAGCAGTGAAGCATCGGGGGCCGGGCTCGACGAGCAGTACTTC CASSEASGAGLDEQYF
once TRBJ1-1 TRBD1 TRBV5-1 TGCGCCAGCAGCTTGGTAGCCGGGACAGAGGGTTTCGGTGAAGCTTTCTTT CASSLVAGTEGFGEAFF
. TRBJ2-4 . TRBV25-1 TGTGCCCGGGGACTTACTTCAGGATTAGCCAAAAACATTCAGTACTTC CARGLTSGLAKNIQYF
once TRBJ2-1 TRBD2 TRBV28 TGTGCCAGCAGTTATCTACTAGCGGGGCTGGATGAGCAGTTCTTC CASSYLLAGLDEQFF
. TRBJ2-3 . TRBV27 TGTGCCAGCAGTTTAGGACAGAAAGATACGCAGTATTTT CASSLGQKDTQYF
. TRBJ1-2 . TRBV29-1 TGCAGCGGGGTCGGACAGAACTATGGCTACACCTTC CSGVGQNYGYTF
. TRBJ2-7 . TRBV15 TGTGCCATGTTACTCCAGGGTGGTTCCTACGAGCAGTACTTC CAMLLQGGSYEQYF
once TRBJ1-4 . TRBV5-1 TGCGCCAGCAGCTTGGTAACTAATGAAAAACTGTTTTTT CASSLVTNEKLFF
. TRBJ2-7 TRBD2 TRBV27 TGTGCCAGCAGTACTTCATTTACCGGGACTAGCGGGTTCTACGAGCAGTACTTC CASSTSFTGTSGFYEQYF
. TRBJ2-7 . TRBV7-9 TGTGCCAGCAGCCCCATCCGGGAGTACGAGCAGTACTTC CASSPIREYEQYF
. TRBJ2-7 TRBD2 TRBV29-1 TGCAGCGTTGATACGGCGGGAGCCTACGAGCAGTACTTC CSVDTAGAYEQYF
. TRBJ2-5 TRBD2 TRBV13 TGTGCCAGCAGCTTAGCCCAAGCGGGAAATGGGGAGACCCAGTACTTC CASSLAQAGNGETQYF
. TRBJ2-7 . TRBV7-9 TGTGCCAGCAGCGGGGGGCCAGACAGGTACGAGCAGTACTTC CASSGGPDRYEQYF
once TRBJ1-2 . TRBV6-5 TGTGCCAGCAGTTTAAGACAGGACTATGGCTACACCTTC CASSLRQDYGYTF
. TRBJ2-2 . TRBV7-6 TGTGCCAGCAGCACCGAGCGGGACATGAACACCGGGGAGCTGTTTTTT CASSTERDMNTGELFF
. TRBJ2-5 . TRBV9 TGTGCCAGCAGCGCCCCGGTGGGGTTGATTGACGAGACCCAGTACTTC CASSAPVGLIDETQYF
. TRBJ2-5 . TRBV7-6 TGTGCCAGCAGCTTAGAGGCAGGGGTCAGTGGAGAGACCCAGTACTTC CASSLEAGVSGETQYF